The rows below give T cell receptor beta chains drawn from one sample of a study of cytomegalovirus exposure and HLA in healthy donors. Measured with immunoSEQ multiplex PCR; TCRdb has only the in-frame clones, and not every one. The repertoire holds 110,000 or so clones, with more than 75% as singletons. Sequencing was performed on PBMCs. The receptors originated from a woman in her twenties or thirties in good health and CMV-seronegative. Both conserved end residues are part of each CDR3. A D gene is named only where the DNA matches it firmly. Size values are once, few and many counts, or a class for expanded clones, and some rows have none.

j_call clone_size d_call cdr3_length v_call cdr3_nt cdr3_aa
TRBJ1-2 few . 15 TRBV4-1 TGCGCCAGCAGCCGAAGAATGAGCGATCCCTATGGCTACACCTTC CASSRRMSDPYGYTF
TRBJ1-6 . . 14 TRBV21-1 TGTGCCAGCAGCACCTACAGGGGCGGTTCACCCCTCCACTTT CASSTYRGGSPLHF
TRBJ1-4 . . 15 TRBV6-1 TGTGCCAGCAGTGAAGCGGTGGGGGCCGGAGAAAAACTGTTTTTT CASSEAVGAGEKLFF
TRBJ2-3 . TRBD2 16 TRBV18 TGTGCCAGCTCACCACTAGCGGGGGAGCCCACAGATACGCAGTATTTT CASSPLAGEPTDTQYF
TRBJ2-7 once . 13 TRBV29-1 TGCAGCGTTGAGGGGGGTGGAGAGGGGAGGCTGTACTTC CSVEGGGEGRLYF
TRBJ1-2 . . 15 TRBV19 TGTGCCAGTAGTATTCAGGGGCCCGGTGGGTATGGCTACACCTTC CASSIQGPGGYGYTF
TRBJ2-7 . . 13 TRBV11-2 TGTGCCAGCAGCTTCACCAGAAACTACGAGCAGTACTTC CASSFTRNYEQYF
TRBJ1-1 . TRBD1 13 TRBV18 TGTGCCAGCTCACTTACAGGGGAATCTGAAGCTTTCTTT CASSLTGESEAFF
TRBJ1-1 . . 16 TRBV2 TGTGCCAGCATGGCCCTTAGACAGGTCAGGGGCACTGAAGCTTTCTTT CASMALRQVRGTEAFF
TRBJ2-2 . TRBD2 16 TRBV7-9 TGTGCCAGCAGCATGACTAGCGGGGGGTCAACCGGGGAGCTGTTTTTT CASSMTSGGSTGELFF
TRBJ2-1 . TRBD1 18 TRBV29-1 TGCAGCGTGAAAGGGGGCGCTAGTACTTATAGGTCCTACAATGAGCAGTTCTTC CSVKGGASTYRSYNEQFF
TRBJ1-5 . . 18 TRBV15 TGTGCCACCAGCAGCGAGGGAGGGAGCGAGTATAGCAATCAGCCCCAGCATTTT CATSSEGGSEYSNQPQHF
TRBJ2-2 . . 16 TRBV6-5 TGTGCCAGCAGTTACTCTGGGGGCTCTGCCACCGGGGAGCTGTTTTTT CASSYSGGSATGELFF
TRBJ2-5 few . 15 TRBV7-9 TGTGCCAGCAGTCTAAGGGCGGGGCTCCAAGAGACCCAGTACTTC CASSLRAGLQETQYF
TRBJ1-2 few . 12 TRBV7-2 TGTGCCAGCAGCTTCGACAGCTATGGCTACACCTTC CASSFDSYGYTF
TRBJ2-5 . TRBD1 16 TRBV9 TGTGCCAGCAGCGTAGGACAGGGGGCGATAGAAGAGACCCAGTACTTC CASSVGQGAIEETQYF
TRBJ1-1 . . 14 TRBV5-6 TGTGCCAGCAGCTTGTTGTCGGGTTTTACTGAAGCTTTCTTT CASSLLSGFTEAFF
TRBJ2-1 . TRBD1 14 TRBV9 TGTGCCAGCAGCCCTAGGCGGACAGGGGATGAGCAGTTCTTC CASSPRRTGDEQFF
TRBJ1-3 few . 14 TRBV2 TGTGCCAGCAGTGAAACAGCCTCTGGAAACACCATATATTTT CASSETASGNTIYF
TRBJ2-7 . TRBD2 14 TRBV10-3 TGTGCCATCAGTGGGGGAGGGAGAAACTACGAGCAGTACTTC CAISGGGRNYEQYF
TRBJ2-1 . . 14 TRBV4-1 TGCGCCAGCAGCCCACAGGACAACTACAATGAGCAGTTCTTC CASSPQDNYNEQFF
TRBJ2-7 . TRBD2 16 TRBV5-1 TGCGCCAGCAGCCGAGACGTGGGTGGCGGGAGTTACGAGCAGTACTTC CASSRDVGGGSYEQYF
TRBJ2-1 . . 15 TRBV29-1 TGCAGCGTTGATCCGAAAACGAGCTCCTACAATGAGCAGTTCTTC CSVDPKTSSYNEQFF
TRBJ1-4 . . 15 TRBV30 TGTGCCTGTCACATTTTTGGTATAGCGGATGAAAAACTGTTTTTT CACHIFGIADEKLFF
TRBJ2-1 . . 11 TRBV27 TGTGCCAGCCGTATTTACAATGAGCAGTTCTTC CASRIYNEQFF